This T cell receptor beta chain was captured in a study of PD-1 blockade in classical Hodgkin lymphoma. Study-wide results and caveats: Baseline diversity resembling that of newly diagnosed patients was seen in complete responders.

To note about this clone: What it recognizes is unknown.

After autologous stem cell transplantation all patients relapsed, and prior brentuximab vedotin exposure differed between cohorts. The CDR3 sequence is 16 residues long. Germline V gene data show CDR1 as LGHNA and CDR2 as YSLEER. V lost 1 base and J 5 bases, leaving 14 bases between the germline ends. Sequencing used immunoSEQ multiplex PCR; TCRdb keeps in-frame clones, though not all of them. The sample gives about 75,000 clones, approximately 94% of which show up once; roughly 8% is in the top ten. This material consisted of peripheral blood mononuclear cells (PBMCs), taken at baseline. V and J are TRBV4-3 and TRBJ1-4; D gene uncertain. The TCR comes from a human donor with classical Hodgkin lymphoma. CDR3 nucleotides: TGCGCCAGCAGCCAAGTTTTTTTAGGTCCGAATGAAAAACTGTTTTTT. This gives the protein CASSQVFLGPNEKLFF.